This T cell receptor (beta chain) comes out of a study of cytomegalovirus exposure and HLA in healthy donors. On this clone: The antigen remains undetermined.

Notes on the study in general: TCR clusters originating in the first cohort tended to co-occur in the 120 validation repertoires, according to a later analysis.

The table came from immunoSEQ multiplex PCR; TCRdb's copy has only in-frame clones and leaves some out. The sample consists of tens of thousands of clones, roughly 89% of them appearing once. Germline assignment: CDR1 SGHDT and CDR2 YYEEEE. With V trimmed by 3 bases and J by 4 bases, 4 bases remained unmatched. This CDR3 is 15 amino acids long. The source material was PBMCs. This receptor was obtained from a woman under 30 in good health and CMV-seropositive. The V call is TRBV5-6, the J call TRBJ1-5, with 10 positions matching TRBD1. The CDR3 spells CASSWGQGINQPQHF. The CDR3 coding sequence is TGTGCCAGCAGCTGGGGACAGGGGATTAATCAGCCCCAGCATTTT.